This is a list of T cell receptor beta chains from one sample in a study of blood T cell repertoires in COVID-19. Sequenced by immunoSEQ multiplex PCR; TCRdb stores in-frame clones only, minus some. The table has 200,000 to 250,000 clones, 65% to 90% seen once. The specimen was peripheral blood. The receptors come from a man aged 50-59 years with active or convalescent COVID-19. Each CDR3 is given with its conserved first and last residue. Clone size appears in some rows only: once, few, many, or a class for an expanded clone.

TRBJ2-5,NA,TRBV18,CASSVRDQETQYF
TRBJ2-7,NA,TRBV6-2/TRBV6-3,CASSYGGSAYEQYF
TRBJ1-3,NA,TRBV5-6,CASRPDRGRGNTIYF
TRBJ2-5,NA,TRBV19,CASRRQGVKQETQYF
TRBJ1-1,NA,TRBV4-1,CASSREGTGGTEAFF
TRBJ1-2,NA,TRBV3-1/TRBV3-2,CASSQVRGTNGYTF
TRBJ1-6,once,TRBV28,CASSPQGGAYSPLHF
TRBJ2-5,few,TRBV28,CASSLNRQETQYF
TRBJ1-6,NA,TRBV28,CATLDRNSPLHF
TRBJ2-5,NA,TRBV5-1,CASSLGGTQETQYF
TRBJ1-3,NA,TRBV2,CASSERGSGNTIYF
TRBJ2-2,NA,TRBV5-8,CASSLRASGGAHGELFF
TRBJ2-1,NA,TRBV15,CATSRDELAGGGQFF
TRBJ2-4,NA,TRBV10-1,CASSVRRLAKNIQYF
TRBJ1-1,once,TRBV28,CASSEGQREAFF
TRBJ2-1,NA,TRBV2,CASSLRTSGGEQFF
TRBJ1-1,NA,TRBV6-5,CASSQVKGDTEAFF
TRBJ1-2,NA,TRBV11-2,CASMGAGYGYTF
TRBJ1-2,NA,TRBV6-5,CASSTRQGDYGYTF
TRBJ1-1,NA,TRBV11-3,CASSLGQNTEAFF
TRBJ1-2,once,TRBV19,CASSWGQGLRGYTF
TRBJ2-5,once,TRBV19,CASRPGASGYQETQYF
TRBJ1-1,NA,TRBV6-2/TRBV6-3,CASSTTGFYTEAFF
TRBJ2-1,NA,TRBV7-2,CASSLVAGGFVSSYNEQFF
TRBJ1-5,once,TRBV2,CASNPDRGHQPQHF
TRBJ1-1,NA,TRBV28,CASSRLDRANTEAFF
TRBJ1-2,NA,TRBV29-1,CSVDVDRVGYGYTF
TRBJ2-7,NA,TRBV11-2,CASSLIGGVNYEQYF
TRBJ2-1,NA,TRBV19,CASNGPPVGRGPYNEQFF
TRBJ1-5,NA,TRBV21-1,CASSKGRTGSPNQPQHF
TRBJ2-5,NA,TRBV7-7,CASSRSGSGETQYF
TRBJ2-5,NA,TRBV7-2,CASSLRTSGEETQYF
TRBJ2-5,NA,TRBV5-7,CASSPRGSEGVRETQYF
TRBJ2-1,NA,TRBV11-1,CASSFELAKNEQFF
TRBJ2-1,NA,TRBV12-3/TRBV12-4,CASSWGINEQFF
TRBJ2-3,NA,TRBV27,CASSLVLAGGPDTQYF
TRBJ2-2,NA,TRBV18,CASSPRTGGNTGELFF
TRBJ1-3,NA,TRBV3-1/TRBV3-2,CASSQWESSGNTIYF
TRBJ2-3,NA,TRBV28,CASSSLGQGDTQYF
TRBJ1-5,NA,TRBV6-2/TRBV6-3,CASSYAGTQPQHF
TRBJ2-1,NA,TRBV9,CASSPREAGYNEQFF
TRBJ2-1,once,TRBV5-1,CASSLDSGERYYNEQFF
TRBJ2-3,NA,TRBV5-1,CASSTARADTQYF
TRBJ1-5,few,TRBV7-8,CASSSGGGQPQHF
TRBJ2-3,once,TRBV4-3,CASSQTQGILTDTQYF
TRBJ1-2,NA,TRBV28,CAGSSGRGNYGYTF
TRBJ2-3,NA,TRBV30,CAWSVGGSSTDTQYF
TRBJ2-7,NA,TRBV5-1,CASSRTDIGDYEQYF
TRBJ1-6,NA,TRBV28,CASSLWGGQGENSPLHF
TRBJ2-7,NA,TRBV5-6,CASSRAGWEQYF
TRBJ1-6,NA,TRBV5-1,CASSQDREDSPLHF
TRBJ1-1,NA,TRBV5-1,CASSYLRMNTEAFF
TRBJ2-3,NA,TRBV4-3,CASSQRTASSTDTQYF
TRBJ1-1,NA,TRBV10-3,CAINSQISNTEAFF
TRBJ2-7,NA,TRBV5-1,CASSLEPVGQGYEQYF
TRBJ1-1,once,TRBV11-2,CASSLLGQGGTEAFF
TRBJ2-5,NA,TRBV5-4,CASSLGGDKETQYF